The rows below give T cell receptor beta chains drawn from one sample of a study of shared clonotypes between healthy human individuals. The table came from immunoSEQ multiplex PCR; TCRdb's copy has only in-frame clones and leaves some out. The profile covers 1.5 million to 2.5 million clones, with around 96% appearing a single time and 1% to 1.5% taken by the ten largest. Sequenced sample: naive CD8+ T cells sorted from blood. These receptors all come from a young man in good health. Each CDR3 is given with its conserved first and last residue. The order of the fields is D gene, CDR3 length, V gene, clone size, J gene, CDR3 protein, CDR3 DNA. A D gene is named only where the DNA matches it firmly. Part of the rows lack a size; the others show once, few, many or a class for expanded clones.

>TRBD2|16|TRBV7-9|.|TRBJ2-7
CASSLQAGGASYEQYF
TGTGCCAGCAGCTTACAAGCGGGAGGTGCATCCTACGAGCAGTACTTC
>.|15|TRBV6-1|.|TRBJ2-7
CASSELERSSYEQYF
TGTGCCAGCAGTGAACTGGAGCGGAGCTCCTACGAGCAGTACTTC
>TRBD1|14|TRBV19|.|TRBJ2-3
CASSIDRETDTQYF
TGTGCCAGTAGTATCGACAGGGAGACAGATACGCAGTATTTT
>.|14|TRBV27|.|TRBJ2-7
CASSPQGLAYEQYF
TGTGCCAGCAGTCCGCAGGGGTTGGCCTACGAGCAGTACTTC
>.|15|TRBV10-3|.|TRBJ1-3
CAISESGSSGNTIYF
TGTGCCATCAGTGAGTCAGGGAGCTCTGGAAACACCATATATTTT
>TRBD1|13|TRBV6-5|.|TRBJ1-2
CASSLGTAYGYTF
TGTGCCAGCAGCCTCGGGACAGCATATGGCTACACCTTC
>.|15|TRBV10-1|few|TRBJ1-6
CASRGSGVYNSPLHF
TGCGCCAGCAGAGGGTCGGGGGTCTATAATTCACCCCTCCACTTT
>TRBD1|15|TRBV6-5|once|TRBJ2-7
CASQGRDRVPYEQYF
TGTGCCAGCCAGGGGAGAGACAGGGTGCCCTACGAGCAGTACTTC
>.|15|TRBV5-1|.|TRBJ2-3
CASSSVRGTTDTQYF
TGCGCCAGCAGCTCAGTCCGGGGGACCACAGATACGCAGTATTTT
>.|13|TRBV5-4|.|TRBJ2-5
CASSTDHVETQYF
TGTGCCAGCAGCACCGATCATGTAGAGACCCAGTACTTC
>TRBD1|16|TRBV19|.|TRBJ2-7
CASSIDRQGYAGEQYF
TGTGCCAGTAGTATAGACAGACAGGGTTACGCTGGTGAGCAGTACTTC
>.|14|TRBV5-1|.|TRBJ1-1
CASSLGRLNTEAFF
TGCGCCAGCAGCTTAGGACGGCTGAACACTGAAGCTTTCTTT
>.|13|TRBV29-1|.|TRBJ2-3
CSVVTGSTDTQYF
TGCAGCGTTGTCACAGGTAGCACAGATACGCAGTATTTT
>.|16|TRBV7-9|.|TRBJ1-4
CASSWGPDRTNEKLFF
TGTGCCAGCAGCTGGGGCCCTGACAGAACTAATGAAAAACTGTTTTTT
>TRBD2|14|TRBV5-1|.|TRBJ2-1
CASSWTSGNYEQFF
TGCGCCAGCAGCTGGACTAGCGGGAACTATGAGCAGTTCTTC
>TRBD1|18|TRBV7-6|.|TRBJ2-1
CASSLYRGGTGLNNEQFF
TGTGCCAGCAGCTTATATAGGGGGGGGACAGGGCTTAACAATGAGCAGTTCTTC
>.|13|TRBV16|.|TRBJ2-1
CASSTTQYNEQFF
TGTGCCAGCAGCACAACTCAGTACAATGAGCAGTTCTTC
>.|15|TRBV7-8|once|TRBJ1-1
CASSLVLVGNTEAFF
TGTGCCAGCAGCTTAGTATTGGTAGGGAACACTGAAGCTTTCTTT
>.|14|TRBV27|.|TRBJ1-2
CASSPRTANYGYTF
TGTGCCAGCAGTCCCCGGACGGCTAACTATGGCTACACCTTC
>TRBD1|14|TRBV11-2|.|TRBJ2-5
CASSFRTGGETQYF
TGTGCCAGCAGCTTCCGGACAGGAGGAGAGACCCAGTACTTC
>TRBD1|14|TRBV30|.|TRBJ2-7
CAWSTGTGLIEQYF
TGTGCCTGGAGTACCGGGACAGGGCTGATCGAGCAGTACTTC
>.|15|TRBV11-2|.|TRBJ2-1
CASSLATGAYNEQFF
TGTGCCAGCAGCTTAGCGACGGGGGCCTACAATGAGCAGTTCTTC
>TRBD1|14|TRBV11-2|.|TRBJ1-5
CASSLGGGEQPQHF
TGTGCCAGCAGCTTAGGAGGGGGCGAGCAGCCCCAGCATTTT
>.|13|TRBV29-1|.|TRBJ1-2
CSVISVGDYGYTF
TGCAGCGTTATATCGGTGGGGGACTATGGCTACACCTTC
>.|14|TRBV18|.|TRBJ1-1
CASSPGVMNTEAFF
TGTGCCAGCTCACCTGGCGTCATGAACACTGAAGCTTTCTTT